These 26 T cell receptor beta chains originate from one sample sequenced in a study of control samples from healthy donors and cancer patients. Profiled with immunoSEQ multiplex PCR; TCRdb holds only in-frame clones, not every one. The sample has fewer than 200,000 clones, around nine tenths seen once. Sequenced material: blood. These receptors were obtained from a man aged 25 to 40 in good health.

This chain links TRBV5-8 with TRBJ2-7, with a possible D match to TRBD1 (5 bases). V gave up 3 bases and J gave up 3 bases, with 19 bases separating them. Germline CDR1 SGHTS, CDR2 YDEGEE. The CDR3 spans 16 residues. The DNA for the CDR3 is TGTGCCAGCAGCTCACAGGCATGGTCGGCCAACTACGAGCAGTACTTC. The encoded protein is CASSSQAWSANYEQYF.

This clone was seen a single time. V gene TRBV5-4 combines with J gene TRBJ1-2; tentatively, D is TRBD1 (6 bases). V was clipped by 0 bases and J by 3 bases, with 12 bases between them. CDR1 and CDR2 (germline): SGHNT, YYREEE (reference sequence). This CDR3 region has 15 residues. The CDR3 loop is CASSLGGAGDYGYTF. The CDR3 DNA reads TGTGCCAGCAGCTTGGGGGGGGCAGGGGACTATGGCTACACCTTC.

The rearrangement uses TRBV5-1 and TRBJ2-5, with 8 positions matching TRBD2. Per the germline V gene, CDR1 is SGHRS and CDR2 is YFSETQ. The CDR3 length is 14 residues. The trim removed 4 bases at V and 8 bases at J, leaving 10 bases unmatched. The CDR3 nucleotides read TGCGCCAGCAGCATGGGACTAGTACAGGATACCCAGTACTTC. It codes for CASSMGLVQDTQYF.

This chain links TRBV24-1 with TRBJ1-2; D remains unclear. The CDR3 contains 13 residues. CDR1 is KGHDR, CDR2 SFDVKD, per germline. Trimming removed 9 bases at V and 2 bases at J, with 12 bases between. The CDR3 DNA is TGTGCCACCCCACTTGGGCAGAACTATGGCTACACCTTC. This codes for CATPLGQNYGYTF.

The rearrangement joins TRBV5-5 to TRBJ2-5; D gene unclear. V lost 4 bases, J lost 5 bases, and 9 bases lay in between. The CDR3 is made up of 12 amino acids. Germline loops: CDR1 SGHKS, CDR2 YYEKEE (reference sequence). CDR3 sequence: CASSHLTETQYF. As DNA, the CDR3 is TGTGCCAGCAGCCACTTAACCGAGACCCAGTACTTC.

The chain couples TRBV7-2 to TRBJ2-5; TRBD1 is a possible D gene (5 bases). Trimming took off 5 bases at V and 4 bases at J, with 20 bases between the two ends. The CDR3 covers 16 residues. In germline, CDR1 is SGHTA, CDR2 FQGNSA. The CDR3 DNA reads TGTGCCAGCAGCGAAGGGGTTTTAGCCTTCCGAGAGACCCAGTACTTC. Translated, it gives CASSEGVLAFRETQYF.

The rearrangement joins TRBV5-4 to TRBJ2-1, with D perhaps TRBD1 or TRBD2 (6 bases each). The germline V gene encodes CDR1 SGHNT and CDR2 YYREEE (reference sequence). The CDR3 runs to 17 residues. The V end was cut by 1 base, the J end by 4 bases, with 18 bases between. The CDR3 DNA sequence: TGTGCCAGCAGCTTGCTGAGGGGGGCAGGGCTTTACAATGAGCAGTTCTTC. Translating gives CASSLLRGAGLYNEQFF.

The chain couples TRBV6-5 to TRBJ1-6; no reliable D call. From germline, CDR1 is MNHEY and CDR2 SVGAGI. The CDR3 contains 14 residues. Deletions cut 5 bases from V and 3 bases from J, with 8 bases between. The CDR3 nucleotides are TGTGCCAGCAGTCCGGTGTTCTATAATTCACCCCTCCACTTT. This codes for CASSPVFYNSPLHF.

CDR3: CASSASQGVETQYF. CDR3 DNA: TGTGCCAGCAGCGCCTCACAGGGCGTGGAGACCCAGTACTTC. The rearrangement links TRBV9 to TRBJ2-5; perhaps TRBD1 as D (6 bases). The germline V and J ends were trimmed by 3 bases and 5 bases, with 14 bases remaining between them. The germline gives CDR1 SGDLS, CDR2 YYNGEE. This CDR3 comprises 14 residues.

The chain recombines TRBV6-2 or TRBV6-3 with TRBJ2-1, with 9 bases fitting TRBD1. This CDR3 comprises 14 residues. After removal of 3 bases from V and 7 bases from J, the junction contained 4 bases not matched to a gene. CDR1 MNHEY and CDR2 SVGEGT come from the germline V gene. CDR3 sequence: CASSYTGGLNEQFF. The CDR3 nucleotides are TGTGCCAGCAGTTATACAGGGGGCCTGAATGAGCAGTTCTTC.

The rearrangement uses TRBV6-6 and TRBJ2-7; either TRBD1 or TRBD2 may supply D (5 bases each). Germline CDR1 and CDR2: MNHNY and SVGAGI (reference sequence). Deletions cut 7 bases from V and 5 bases from J, with 27 bases between. This CDR3 is built from 17 residues. In nucleotides, the CDR3 is TGTGCCAGCAATCGGGGCCCCCGGGCGGGTCCTGATCACGAGCAGTACTTC. This sequence encodes CASNRGPRAGPDHEQYF.

This clone came up once. This chain joins TRBV6-2 or TRBV6-3 and TRBJ1-1; unclear D gene. The CDR3 is 14 residues long. V was pared by 6 bases and J by 0 bases, with 11 bases between. Germline assignment: CDR1 MNHEY and CDR2 SVGEGT. The CDR3 here is CASSPRQVNTEAFF. Here the CDR3 DNA reads TGTGCCAGCAGCCCCCGGCAGGTGAACACTGAAGCTTTCTTT.

V and J are TRBV10-3 and TRBJ1-2; 9 nucleotides align to TRBD1. The ends lost 3 bases at V and 8 bases at J; junction bases unmatched: 4. Germline CDR1 is ENHRY and CDR2 is SYGVKD. The CDR3 covers 13 residues. DNA for the CDR3: TGTGCCATCAGTGACCGGGACAGGGCGGGCTACACCTTC. This encodes CAISDRDRAGYTF.

The chain has TRBV29-1 and TRBJ1-2, with a tentative D call TRBD1 (5 bases). V was shortened by 0 bases and J by 5 bases, with 19 bases between the two germline ends. This CDR3 is built from 16 residues. Per germline, CDR1 SQVTM and CDR2 ANQGSEA. Written as DNA, the CDR3 is TGCAGCGTTGAAGACAGGGAAGGCCTTGGGGTTTATGGCTACACCTTC. This encodes CSVEDREGLGVYGYTF.

In DNA, the CDR3 is TGTGCCAGCAGCGCAGGGGGGAGCTCCTACGAGCAGTACTTC. This gives the protein CASSAGGSSYEQYF. The rearrangement links TRBV9 to TRBJ2-7; D might be TRBD1 (7 bases). The length of the CDR3 is 14 residues. Trimming pared 3 bases from V and 0 bases from J, leaving 10 bases between. Germline values: CDR1 SGDLS, CDR2 YYNGEE.

This clone has only one observation. DNA of the CDR3: TGCGCCAGCAGCCCCGGGACTAGCCTTACCTACGAGCAGTACTTC. Translated: CASSPGTSLTYEQYF. V is TRBV4-3 and J is TRBJ2-7; 9 nucleotides line up with TRBD2. Germline trimming cut 4 bases from V and 2 bases from J; bases unmatched to any gene: 6. The CDR3 contains 15 residues. Germline CDR1 and CDR2: LGHNA and YSLEER.

The chain employs TRBV24-1 and TRBJ2-1; no clear D gene. Trimming removed 4 bases at V and 8 bases at J, with 5 bases between. Germline lookup yields CDR1 KGHDR and CDR2 SFDVKD. The CDR3 runs 11 residues. CDR3 sequence: CATSDLDEQFF. The CDR3 coding sequence is TGTGCCACCAGTGACCTAGATGAGCAGTTCTTC.

The V and J genes are TRBV7-9 and TRBJ1-2; TRBD1 matches at 8 bases. Germline assignment: CDR1 SEHNR and CDR2 FQNEAQ (reference sequence). The CDR3 covers 15 residues. V dropped 2 bases and J dropped 3; count of bases not matched to a gene: 5. CDR3 amino acids: CASSLSTGEYYGYTF. The CDR3 DNA reads as TGTGCCAGCAGCTTATCGACAGGGGAGTACTATGGCTACACCTTC.

The V gene is TRBV5-4, the J gene TRBJ1-3; D is undetermined. V was pared by 3 bases and J by 4 bases, with 2 bases between. The germline V gene has CDR1 SGHNT and CDR2 YYREEE (reference sequence). This CDR3 spans 11 amino acids. The CDR3, as DNA: TGTGCCAGCAGCTCCGGAAACACCATATATTTT. This translates into CASSSGNTIYF.

CDR3 in DNA: TGTGCCAGCAGCGACAGTCCCCCTAGGGATACGCAGTATTTT. Amino acid sequence: CASSDSPPRDTQYF. The rearrangement joins TRBV6-1 to TRBJ2-3; the D gene is possibly TRBD1 (5 bases). Trimming shortened V by 6 bases and J by 6 bases, and 16 bases separated the two germline ends. From germline, CDR1 is MNHNS and CDR2 SASEGT. The length of the CDR3 is 14 residues.

The chain has TRBV13 and TRBJ2-7, with TRBD2 identical over 12 bases. The V segment lost 4 bases and the J segment 4 bases; nucleotides outside the gene matches: 11. Per germline, CDR1 PRHDT and CDR2 FYEKMQ (reference sequence). The CDR3 totals 17 residues. CDR3 DNA sequence: TGTGCCAGCAGCTCGACGACTAGCGGGAGCACATCGTACGAGCAGTACTTC. As protein: CASSSTTSGSTSYEQYF.

The chain is built from TRBV10-3 and TRBJ1-3, with TRBD1 as a possible D gene (5 bases). Germline assignment: CDR1 ENHRY and CDR2 SYGVKD. With 2 bases removed from V and 0 bases from J, the gap between germline ends came to 8 bases. This CDR3 has 15 amino acids. In DNA, the CDR3 is TGTGCCATCAGTGAGGGGGCCCTCTCTGGAAACACCATATATTTT. This translates into CAISEGALSGNTIYF.

This clone was picked up one time. The CDR3 loop is CASSLGYKGSPLHF. In DNA form, the CDR3 reads TGTGCCAGCAGCCTTGGGTATAAGGGTTCACCCCTCCACTTT. The V call is TRBV5-4, the J call TRBJ1-6, with D unclear. The CDR3 runs to 14 residues. Trimming removed 4 bases from V and 9 bases from J, with 14 bases in between. CDR1 and CDR2 (germline): SGHNT, YYREEE (reference sequence).

V gene TRBV12-5 combines with J gene TRBJ1-6, with a possible D match to TRBD1 (6 bases). V shed 6 bases and J shed 10 bases, with 19 bases lying between them. CDR3 length equals 15 residues. Germline V gives CDR1 LGHNT, CDR2 FRNRAP. CDR3 sequence: CASGSQGQGSSPLHF. The CDR3 nucleotides are TGTGCTAGTGGCTCCCAGGGGCAGGGGAGCTCACCCCTCCACTTT.

This chain uses TRBV7-2 with TRBJ2-1; D remains ambiguous. Germline loops: CDR1 SGHTA, CDR2 FQGNSA. CDR3 length: 13 amino acids. The V gene lost 2 bases and the J gene lost 5 bases, with 7 bases spanning the gap. CDR3 region: CASSLSRDNEQFF. The CDR3 nucleotides are TGTGCCAGCAGCTTAAGCAGAGACAATGAGCAGTTCTTC.

J is TRBJ1-2 and V is TRBV6-5; D uncertain. V gave up 4 bases and J gave up 4 bases, with 16 bases separating them. Looked up from germline, CDR1 is MNHEY and CDR2 is SVGAGI. The CDR3 loop spans 15 amino acids. CDR3 amino acids: CASSSTEVPSYGYTF. The DNA of the CDR3 is TGTGCCAGCAGTTCTACGGAGGTTCCTAGCTATGGCTACACCTTC.